The sequence of this TCR beta chain was determined in a study of identical twins. General study results and limits: Compared with models, monozygotic twins showed more out-of-frame TCR alpha sharing. Carriage of fewer insertions was seen in abundant cord blood beta clonotypes, whereas memory repertoires showed none.

This clonotype was found many times. What it binds is not known. One end of the junction does not line up with germline, which may come from a read error. Template switching introduced a universal primer site, and the cDNA bore unique molecular identifiers. TCRdb re-called the 5' RACE reads through MiXCR, storing one row per CDR3 protein. Of 750,000 to 950,000 distinct CDR3 sequences in the sample, roughly an eighth are singletons; the top ten hold 1.5% to 2%. The CDR3 is 13 amino acids. The sample was also reused in another study, on yellow fever vaccine responses in identical twins.

V gene TRBV12-3 or TRBV12-4 combines with J gene TRBJ2-5; D unresolved. The source is a woman between 18 and 29 years old in good health. The sample comprised PBMCs. CDR3: CASGFMVRETQYF. The CDR3 region has the DNA TGTGCCAGCGGTTTTATGGTTCGAGAGACCCAGTACTTC.